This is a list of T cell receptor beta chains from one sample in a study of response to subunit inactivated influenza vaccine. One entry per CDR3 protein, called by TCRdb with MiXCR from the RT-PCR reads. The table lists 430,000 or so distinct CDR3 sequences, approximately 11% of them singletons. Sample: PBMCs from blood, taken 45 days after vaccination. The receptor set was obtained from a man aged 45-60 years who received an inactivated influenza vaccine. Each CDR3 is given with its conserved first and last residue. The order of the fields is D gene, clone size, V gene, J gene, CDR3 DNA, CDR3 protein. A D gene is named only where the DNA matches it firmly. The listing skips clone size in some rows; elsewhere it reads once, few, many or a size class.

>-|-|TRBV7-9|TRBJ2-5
TGTGCCAGCATCCAGGGCTACCAAGAGACCCAGTACTTC
CASIQGYQETQYF
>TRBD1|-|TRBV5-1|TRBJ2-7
TGCGCCAGCAGCTTGGGGGTGCCGGGACAGAACTACGAGCAGTACTTC
CASSLGVPGQNYEQYF
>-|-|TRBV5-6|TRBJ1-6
TGTGCCAGCAGCTTGTTTGGTAATTCACCCCTCCACTTT
CASSLFGNSPLHF
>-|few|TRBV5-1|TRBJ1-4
TGCGCCAGCAGCCGAGAGGGGCCTAATGAAAAACTGTTTTTT
CASSREGPNEKLFF
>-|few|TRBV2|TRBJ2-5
TGTGCCAGCACCTCAGGGGTCCAAGAGACCCAGTACTTC
CASTSGVQETQYF
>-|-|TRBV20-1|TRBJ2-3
TGCAGTGCTACCGGGACCTTAGGCGGGGTCACAGATACGCAGTATTTT
CSATGTLGGVTDTQYF
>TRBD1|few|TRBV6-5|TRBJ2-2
TGTGCCAGCAGTTACTCTAGGGACAGGGGGCGGACCGGGGAGCTGTTTTTT
CASSYSRDRGRTGELFF
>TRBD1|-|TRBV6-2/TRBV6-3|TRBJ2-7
TGTGCCAGCAGTTCCGCGACAGGGATCAACGAGCAGTACTTC
CASSSATGINEQYF
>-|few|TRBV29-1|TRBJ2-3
TGCAGCGTTGTCGCAGGCACAGATACGCAGTATTTT
CSVVAGTDTQYF
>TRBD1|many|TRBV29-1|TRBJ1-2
TGCAGCGTTCCCTCCCCCGACAGGGTGCGGGATGGCTACACCTTC
CSVPSPDRVRDGYTF
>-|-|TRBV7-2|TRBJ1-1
TGTGCCAGCAGCTCGGCAGGATACACTGAAGCTTTCTTT
CASSSAGYTEAFF
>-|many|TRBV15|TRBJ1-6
TGTGCCACCAGCAGAGCCGTAGGGTCACCCCTCCACTTT
CATSRAVGSPLHF
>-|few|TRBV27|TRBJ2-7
TGTGCCAGCAGTTTAAGGGCTTCCTCCTACGAGCAGTACTTC
CASSLRASSYEQYF
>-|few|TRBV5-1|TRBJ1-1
TGCGCCAGCAACCTGGGGTCCGGGATGAACACTGAAGCTTTCTTT
CASNLGSGMNTEAFF
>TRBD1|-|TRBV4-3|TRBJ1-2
TGCGCCAGCAGCCACCGGGACAGGGGGCGCTCAATCTATGGCTACACCTTC
CASSHRDRGRSIYGYTF
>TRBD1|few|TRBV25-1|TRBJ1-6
TGTGCCAGCGGACAGACAGGGAGGAATTCACCCCTCCACTTT
CASGQTGRNSPLHF
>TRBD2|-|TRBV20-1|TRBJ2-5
TGCAGTGCTAGAGATACTACTAGCGGGAGGATTTTGGGGACCCAGTACTTC
CSARDTTSGRILGTQYF